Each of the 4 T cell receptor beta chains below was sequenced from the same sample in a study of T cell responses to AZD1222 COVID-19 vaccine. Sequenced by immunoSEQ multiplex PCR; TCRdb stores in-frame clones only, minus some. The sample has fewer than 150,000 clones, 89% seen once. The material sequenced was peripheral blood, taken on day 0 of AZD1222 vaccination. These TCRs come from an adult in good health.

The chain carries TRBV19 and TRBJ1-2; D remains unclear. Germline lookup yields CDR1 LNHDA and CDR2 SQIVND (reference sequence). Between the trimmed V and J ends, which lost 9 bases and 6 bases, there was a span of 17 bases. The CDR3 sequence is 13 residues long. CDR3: CASQTHPGNGYTF. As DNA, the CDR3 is TGTGCCAGCCAGACGCACCCGGGGAATGGCTACACCTTC.

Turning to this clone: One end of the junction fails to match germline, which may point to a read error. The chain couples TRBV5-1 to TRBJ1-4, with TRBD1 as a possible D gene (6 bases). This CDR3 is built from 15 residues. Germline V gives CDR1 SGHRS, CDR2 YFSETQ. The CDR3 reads CASRLEGGTNEKLFF. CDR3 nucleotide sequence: TGCGCCAGCAGGTTGGAGGGGGGCACTAATGAAAAACTGTTTTTT.

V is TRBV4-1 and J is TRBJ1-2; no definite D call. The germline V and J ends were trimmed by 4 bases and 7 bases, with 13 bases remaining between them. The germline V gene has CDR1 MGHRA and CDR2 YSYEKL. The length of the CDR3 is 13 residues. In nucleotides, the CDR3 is TGCGCCAGCAGCCCGCCCCAGGTTGGTGGCTACACCTTC. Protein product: CASSPPQVGGYTF.

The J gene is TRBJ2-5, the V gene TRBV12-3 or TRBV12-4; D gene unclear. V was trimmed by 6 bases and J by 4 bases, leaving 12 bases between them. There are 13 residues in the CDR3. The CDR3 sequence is CASSPSGGETQYF. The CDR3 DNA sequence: TGTGCCAGCAGCCCCTCAGGTGGAGAGACCCAGTACTTC.